The 18 T cell receptor beta chains given below trace back to one sample, sequenced in a study of CD8 T cells in ankylosing spondylitis. Via MiXCR, TCRdb re-called the 5' RACE reads, giving one row per CDR3 protein. The sample comprises about 320,000 distinct CDR3 sequences, around 10% of which are singletons, and 8% to 9.5% rests with the top ten. Material for sequencing was blood, either unsorted or a sorted T cell fraction (not recorded which). The source of these receptors is a female donor with ankylosing spondylitis or in good health (not recorded which).

The sample holds a few counts of this clonotype. This chain connects TRBV5-1 to TRBJ1-1; a possible D gene is TRBD1 (5 bases). Germline CDR1 is SGHRS and CDR2 is YFSETQ. V was trimmed by 1 base and J by 10 bases, leaving 23 bases between them. The CDR3 totals 16 residues. The DNA for the CDR3 is TGCGCCAGCAGCTTGAAACCTGGGACTTCGGAGGGTCCAGCTTTCTTT. It codes for CASSLKPGTSEGPAFF.

The sample holds many counts of this clonotype. This chain links TRBV10-3 with TRBJ2-1; 11 bases fit TRBD2. V dropped 10 bases and J dropped 7; count of bases not matched to a gene: 9. In germline, CDR1 is ENHRY, CDR2 SYGVKD. This CDR3 has 14 amino acids. CDR3 DNA: TGTGCCACTGTAGCGGGGGGGCCTAGGAATGAGCAGTTCTTC. Residues: CATVAGGPRNEQFF.

This chain links TRBV12-3 or TRBV12-4 with TRBJ1-2; the D is unclear. Trimming pared 6 bases from V and 5 bases from J, leaving 10 bases between. The CDR3 is 12 amino acids. The CDR3 sequence is CASSDPGYGYTF. CDR3 in DNA: TGTGCCAGCAGCGACCCCGGGTATGGCTACACCTTC.

This chain connects TRBV27 to TRBJ1-2; TRBD1 aligns across 9 bases. The CDR3 is 12 residues long. Per germline, CDR1 MNHEY and CDR2 SMNVEV (reference sequence). V dropped 6 bases and J dropped 8; count of bases not matched to a gene: 4. The CDR3 spells CASRTGGRGYTF. DNA for the CDR3: TGTGCCAGCAGAACAGGGGGCCGGGGCTACACCTTC.

This sequence joins TRBV30 and TRBJ2-7; maybe TRBD1 (6 bases). CDR1 and CDR2 (germline): GTSNPN, SVGIG (reference sequence). Deletions cut 2 bases from V and 4 bases from J, with 9 bases between. The CDR3 spans 12 residues. CDR3 sequence reads: CAWSLGQYEQYF. CDR3 DNA sequence: TGTGCCTGGAGTCTTGGACAGTACGAGCAGTACTTC.

This clonotype came up many times. This rearrangement joins TRBV10-3 to TRBJ2-2, with TRBD1 identical over 8 bases. The CDR3 runs 14 residues. V shed 6 bases, J shed 1 base, and the junction held 1 base outside the gene matches. The V gene's germline CDR1 is ENHRY and CDR2 SYGVKD. The DNA for the CDR3 is TGTGCCATCAGAGGACAGGGGAACACCGGGGAGCTGTTTTTT. Its translation: CAIRGQGNTGELFF.

This clonotype has a count of ten or more. V usage is TRBV20-1 and J usage is TRBJ1-1; tentative D call: TRBD1 (6 bases). The CDR3 covers 13 residues. Between the trimmed V and J ends, which lost 5 bases and 1 base, there was a span of 11 bases. Germline values: CDR1 DFQATT, CDR2 SNEGSKA (reference sequence). CDR3 DNA sequence: TGCAGTGCTGCTCAGGGGTGGAACACTGAAGCTTTCTTT. Protein sequence: CSAAQGWNTEAFF.

This clonotype was observed many times. The chain recombines TRBV3-1 with TRBJ1-3; the D is unclear. This CDR3 has 18 amino acids. From germline, CDR1 is LGHDT and CDR2 YNNKEL (reference sequence). Trimming pared 1 base from V and 0 bases from J, leaving 16 bases between. CDR3 in DNA: TGTGCCAGCAGCCAAGGAATTCTCAGCTATAGCTCTGGAAACACCATATATTTT. This codes for CASSQGILSYSSGNTIYF.

Within the sample, this clonotype is medium-sized. The genes are TRBV5-6 and TRBJ2-3; 15 nucleotides match TRBD2. V shed 3 bases and J 10 bases; nucleotides not matched to a gene: 9. The CDR3 totals 16 residues. Germline assignment: CDR1 SGHDT and CDR2 YYEEEE. The CDR3 sequence is CASSYRTSGGARAQYF. The CDR3 DNA sequence: TGTGCCAGCAGCTATCGGACTAGCGGGGGGGCGAGGGCGCAGTATTTT. Supplemented by reference TRBV5-6 and TRBJ2-3, the full variable domain reads DAGVTQSPTHLIKTRGQQVTLRCSPKSGHDTVSWYQQALGQGPQFIFQYYEEEERQRGNFPDRFSGHQFPNYSSELNVNALLLGDSALYLCASSYRTSGGARAQYFGPGTRLTVL.

This clonotype occurred many times. The rearrangement uses TRBV29-1 and TRBJ1-1, with 7 bases that match TRBD1. The CDR3 is 14 amino acids. The V gene's germline CDR1 is SQVTM and CDR2 ANQGSEA. The ends lost 2 bases at V and 6 bases at J; junction bases unmatched: 9. CDR3 bases: TGCAGCGTTGAATTGGGGCAGGGGGTCTCTGAAGCTTTCTTT. Its protein is CSVELGQGVSEAFF.

In regard to this clonotype: A much bigger clone sits one base away, suggesting this may be a read error. The rearrangement uses TRBV27 and TRBJ1-2; a possible D gene is TRBD1 (6 bases). V lost 5 bases and J 8 bases, leaving 12 bases between the germline ends. Germline assignment: CDR1 MNHEY and CDR2 SMNVEV (reference sequence). This CDR3 spans 12 amino acids. The CDR3 DNA reads TGTGCCAGCAGTCTCTGGGGGCTGGGCTACACCTTC. Encoded protein: CASSLWGLGYTF.

This chain uses TRBV7-6 with TRBJ2-7, with 8 bases that match TRBD2. The CDR3 covers 15 residues. The V segment lost 5 bases and the J segment 6 bases; nucleotides outside the gene matches: 12. The germline V gene encodes CDR1 SGHVS and CDR2 FNYEAQ. CDR3 nucleotide sequence: TGTGCCAGCAGCATGGACCGTAGCGGGACTAGCGAGCAGTACTTC. This gives the protein CASSMDRSGTSEQYF.

This clonotype was seen many times. The J gene is TRBJ1-1, the V gene TRBV20-1; D uncertain. Between the trimmed V and J ends, which lost 1 base and 3 bases, there was a span of 15 bases. This CDR3 contains 15 residues. In germline, CDR1 is DFQATT, CDR2 SNEGSKA (reference sequence). The CDR3 is CSARGVWGRDTEAFF. In DNA, the CDR3 is TGCAGTGCTAGAGGGGTTTGGGGTCGGGACACTGAAGCTTTCTTT.

This clonotype has at least ten counts. The chain links TRBV6-5 to TRBJ1-5; TRBD1 aligns across 12 bases. CDR1 and CDR2 from the germline V gene are MNHEY and SVGAGI. V dropped 4 bases and J dropped 5; count of bases not matched to a gene: 3. This CDR3 is 15 amino acids long. The CDR3 spells CASSSGTGGYQPQHF. As DNA, the CDR3 is TGTGCCAGCAGTTCCGGGACAGGGGGCTATCAGCCCCAGCATTTT.

This clonotype was recorded many times. The gene calls are TRBV18 and TRBJ2-3; D may match TRBD1 or TRBD2 (5 bases each). CDR3 length: 16 residues. V dropped 2 bases and J dropped 1 base, with 13 bases sitting between them. The V gene's germline CDR1 is KGHSH and CDR2 LQKENI. CDR3: CASSPLPTAGTDTQYF. CDR3 in DNA: TGTGCCAGCTCACCATTACCGACAGCGGGCACAGATACGCAGTATTTT.

The chain carries TRBV7-9 and TRBJ1-2; D is ambiguous. The CDR3 is made up of 13 amino acids. The V gene lost 5 bases and the J gene lost 8 bases, with 15 bases spanning the gap. Germline loops: CDR1 SEHNR, CDR2 FQNEAQ (reference sequence). The CDR3 region is CASSPGPDPGYTF. CDR3 sequence (DNA): TGTGCCAGCAGCCCAGGACCCGACCCCGGCTACACCTTC.

This clonotype was found many times. The chain uses TRBV20-1 and TRBJ1-5; D not certain. Trimming shortened V by 5 bases and J by 11 bases, and 13 bases separated the two germline ends. The CDR3 runs to 11 residues. CDR1 is DFQATT, CDR2 SNEGSKA, per germline (reference sequence). CDR3 protein: CSADSSGAQHF. CDR3 bases: TGCAGTGCTGATTCCTCAGGAGCCCAGCATTTT.

The chain recombines TRBV5-6 with TRBJ2-3; the D is unclear. V was cut by 3 bases and J by 2 bases, with 7 bases left in between. Looked up from germline, CDR1 is SGHDT and CDR2 is YYEEEE. This CDR3 is 13 amino acids long. DNA for the CDR3: TGTGCCAGCAGCTCCCGCGTCACAGATACGCAGTATTTT. This encodes CASSSRVTDTQYF.